This TCR beta chain comes out of a study of CXCR3-negative and CXCR3-positive naive CD8 T cells. In triplicate, each CD8+ T cell subset was sorted at approximately 290,000 cells per replicate. The libraries of TRB cDNA were prepared using 5' RACE with UMI labels. TCRdb reprocessed the 5' RACE reads and keeps a single row for each CDR3 protein, giving no DNA. Reported are over 45,000 distinct CDR3 sequences; the ten largest clones contain 15%. The germline V gene encodes CDR1 SEHNR and CDR2 FQNEAQ (reference sequence). CDR3 length equals 15 residues. V and J are TRBV7-9 and TRBJ1-1; TCRdb's D call of TRBD1 is untestable without DNA. The sequencing input was memory CD8+ T cells from blood. The source is a human donor in good health. Some clones in this sample may be carry-over from other donors' samples. The CDR3 here is CASSRSGQMNTEAFF. Full variable domain (outside the CDR3, taken from reference TRBV7-9 and TRBJ1-1): DTGVSQNPRHKITKRGQNVTFRCDPISEHNRLYWYRQTLGQGPEFLTYFQNEAQLEKSRLLSDRFSAERPKGSFSTLEIQRTEQGDSAMYLCASSRSGQMNTEAFFGQGTRLTVV.